Listed here are 21 T cell receptor beta chains from one sample, sequenced in a study of T cell responses to AZD1222 COVID-19 vaccine. Measured with immunoSEQ multiplex PCR; TCRdb has only the in-frame clones, and not every one. The sample has 130,000 or so clones, about 90% seen once. Sample: peripheral blood, taken on day 0 of AZD1222 vaccination. Receptors were obtained from an adult in good health.

This clone was detected only once. V usage is TRBV28 and J usage is TRBJ2-1; 15 bases match TRBD2. Germline V lookup: CDR1 MDHEN, CDR2 SYDVKM. Trimming at V came to 5 bases and at J to 6 bases, leaving 8 bases not matched to a gene. CDR3 length: 17 residues. This CDR3 is CASSLRTSGRAFNEQFF. CDR3 in DNA: TGTGCCAGCAGTCTCCGGACTAGCGGGAGGGCCTTCAATGAGCAGTTCTTC.

This chain links TRBV6-5 with TRBJ2-7; TRBD1 is a possible D gene (6 bases). The CDR3 has 13 residues. Germline V gene sequence: CDR1 MNHEY, CDR2 SVGAGI. The germline V and J ends were trimmed by 11 bases and 0 bases, with 14 bases remaining between them. The CDR3 reads CALQKDSSYEQYF. The CDR3 DNA is TGTGCCTTACAAAAGGACAGCTCCTACGAGCAGTACTTC.

This clone was picked up one time. Other DNA sequences within the sample encode an identical CDR3. The chain combines TRBV18 with TRBJ2-7; D is uncertain. Per germline, CDR1 KGHSH and CDR2 LQKENI. This CDR3 contains 12 residues. V lost 1 base and J 3 bases, leaving 4 bases between the germline ends. As DNA, the CDR3 is TGTGCCAGCTCACCACAGAGCTACGAGCAGTACTTC. This gives the protein CASSPQSYEQYF.

This rearrangement joins TRBV5-1 to TRBJ2-1; 9 bases agree with TRBD1. The CDR3 is 14 residues long. The germline V gene has CDR1 SGHRS and CDR2 YFSETQ. After removal of 2 bases from V and 9 bases from J, the junction contained 6 bases not matched to a gene. The CDR3 sequence: CASSFSGQGFEQFF. The CDR3 DNA follows: TGCGCCAGCAGCTTTTCAGGACAGGGGTTTGAGCAGTTCTTC.

This clone was counted once. This sequence joins TRBV29-1 and TRBJ2-7; D is perhaps TRBD2 (5 bases). Trimming removed 7 bases from V and 4 bases from J, with 11 bases in between. This CDR3 contains 11 residues. Germline V gives CDR1 SQVTM, CDR2 ANQGSEA. CDR3 in amino acids: CSAQREYEQYF. The CDR3 coding sequence is TGCAGCGCCCAAAGGGAGTACGAGCAGTACTTC.

The rearrangement links TRBV5-1 to TRBJ2-5, with D perhaps given as TRBD1 or TRBD2 (5 bases each). V lost 0 bases and J lost 5, with 11 bases in between. Germline assignment: CDR1 SGHRS and CDR2 YFSETQ. The CDR3 extends over 14 amino acids. CDR3 loop: CASSLAGTSETQYF. CDR3 nucleotide sequence: TGCGCCAGCAGCTTGGCCGGGACCTCCGAGACCCAGTACTTC.

V and J are TRBV28 and TRBJ1-5; D is unclear. Germline-derived CDR1 and CDR2 are MDHEN and SYDVKM. This CDR3 comprises 10 residues. V dropped 6 bases and J dropped 11 bases, with 8 bases sitting between them. CDR3 DNA: TGTGCCAGCAGCCGGTCGTCCCAGCATTTT. It specifies CASSRSSQHF.

This chain uses TRBV5-6 with TRBJ1-2; D ambiguous. Trimming stripped 3 bases from V and 1 base from J, with 10 bases between. CDR1 is SGHDT, CDR2 YYEEEE, per germline. This CDR3 region has 14 residues. CDR3 sequence reads: CASSSERLNYGYTF. The CDR3 DNA sequence: TGTGCCAGCAGCTCTGAGCGTCTTAACTATGGCTACACCTTC.

The chain carries TRBV28 and TRBJ2-7; 12 bases agree with TRBD2. The CDR3 is made up of 18 amino acids. The germline gives CDR1 MDHEN, CDR2 SYDVKM. Trimming at V came to 6 bases and at J to 3 bases, leaving 15 bases not matched to a gene. The CDR3 here is CASSSPGTSGLSVYEQYF. As DNA, the CDR3 is TGTGCCAGCAGCTCGCCCGGGACTAGCGGGCTTAGCGTCTACGAGCAGTACTTC.

This clone was observed a single time. The chain couples TRBV3-1 (or the pseudogene TRBV3-2) to TRBJ2-1; the match to TRBD1 covers 10 bases. Germline V lookup: CDR1 LGHDT, CDR2 YNNKEL (reference sequence). CDR3 size: 22 residues. The V and J ends lost 0 bases and 7 bases, in that order; junction bases with no gene match: 24. In DNA, the CDR3 is TGTGCCAGCAGCCAAGACTACACGTTCGTAAGTGGGACAGGGGCTAATAAGAATGAGCAGTTCTTC. Protein sequence: CASSQDYTFVSGTGANKNEQFF.

V and J are TRBV5-4 and TRBJ2-6; 8 positions match TRBD1. This CDR3 is 17 amino acids long. From germline, CDR1 is SGHNT and CDR2 YYREEE (reference sequence). V was clipped by 3 bases and J by 4 bases; unmatched bases: 9. The CDR3: CASSWRTGRPGANVLTF. In DNA, the CDR3 is TGTGCCAGCAGCTGGCGGACAGGGAGGCCCGGGGCCAACGTCCTGACTTTC.

This chain links TRBV7-9 with TRBJ2-1; no reliable D call. The CDR3 is 15 residues long. The germline V and J ends were trimmed by 3 bases and 1 base, with 10 bases remaining between them. Germline loops: CDR1 SEHNR, CDR2 FQNEAQ (reference sequence). The CDR3 coding sequence is TGTGCCAGCAGCTTTGAGGTTGGGTCCTACAATGAGCAGTTCTTC. Its translation: CASSFEVGSYNEQFF.

J is TRBJ2-3 and V is TRBV29-1; TRBD1 matches at 10 bases. Unmatched junction bases numbered 2, after V lost 5 bases and J lost 3 bases. Germline CDR1 reads SQVTM; CDR2 reads ANQGSEA. The CDR3 runs 13 residues. CDR3 amino acids: CSVRQGATDTQYF. Written as DNA, the CDR3 is TGCAGCGTTAGACAGGGGGCAACAGATACGCAGTATTTT.

This chain uses TRBV3-1 (or the pseudogene TRBV3-2) with TRBJ1-2; the D gene is possibly TRBD1 (6 bases). V was pared by 4 bases and J by 5 bases, with 20 bases between. CDR1 and CDR2 (germline): LGHDT, YNNKEL (reference sequence). This CDR3 contains 16 residues. The CDR3 bases are TGTGCCAGCAGCCTATCGCCATCCGGGGACATTTATGGCTACACCTTC. Residues: CASSLSPSGDIYGYTF.

The chain combines TRBV5-1 with TRBJ1-5; tentatively, D is TRBD1 (6 bases). CDR3 length: 13 residues. Germline V lookup: CDR1 SGHRS, CDR2 YFSETQ. V lost 2 bases and J 4 bases, leaving 7 bases between the germline ends. The CDR3 DNA reads TGCGCCAGCAGCTTCGGACAGAATCAGCCCCAGCATTTT. The encoded protein is CASSFGQNQPQHF.

This rearrangement joins TRBV27 to TRBJ1-4, with 7 bases lining up with TRBD1. This CDR3 is 18 amino acids long. Germline CDR1 MNHEY, CDR2 SMNVEV (reference sequence). V shed 2 bases, J shed 1 base, and the junction held 10 bases outside the gene matches. The CDR3 DNA reads TGTGCCAGCAGTTTAGCCCGACAGGGAGGGAGAACTAATGAAAAACTGTTTTTT. Its translation: CASSLARQGGRTNEKLFF.

The V and J genes are TRBV7-2 and TRBJ2-7; D gene ambiguous. CDR1 is SGHTA and CDR2 is FQGNSA in the germline V gene. The V end was cut by 5 bases, the J end by 4 bases, with 9 bases between. The CDR3 consists of 12 residues. The CDR3 region has the DNA TGTGCCAGCAGCCTCGGAAGTTACGAGCAGTACTTC. This codes for CASSLGSYEQYF.

The V call is TRBV6-5, the J call TRBJ1-6, with no clear D. This CDR3 comprises 14 residues. Germline values: CDR1 MNHEY, CDR2 SVGAGI. V shed 6 bases and J shed 7 bases, with 13 bases lying between them. The CDR3 DNA follows: TGTGCCAGCAGACGATCGGCGGAGAATTCACCCCTCCACTTT. Its protein is CASRRSAENSPLHF.

The rearrangement links TRBV5-1 to TRBJ2-2; TRBD2 aligns across 10 bases. This CDR3 spans 19 amino acids. V shed 4 bases and J 7 bases; nucleotides not matched to a gene: 19. Germline values: CDR1 SGHRS, CDR2 YFSETQ. CDR3 nucleotides: TGCGCCAGCAGCCGAGGAAGCGTCGGGCTAGCGGGAGAGGGCGGGGAGCTGTTTTTT. It translates to CASSRGSVGLAGEGGELFF. Using reference TRBV5-1 and TRBJ2-2 for the parts outside the CDR3, the full variable domain is KAGVTQTPRYLIKTRGQQVTLSCSPISGHRSVSWYQQTPGQGLQFLFEYFSETQRNKGNFPGRFSGRQFSNSRSEMNVSTLELGDSALYLCASSRGSVGLAGEGGELFFGEGSRLTVL.

V usage is TRBV12-3 or TRBV12-4 and J usage is TRBJ1-2, with TRBD1 identical over 7 bases. J was trimmed by 2 bases and V by 5 bases; bases with no gene match: 2. The CDR3 consists of 13 residues. The CDR3 reads CASSVTGNYGYTF. CDR3 nucleotides: TGTGCCAGCAGTGTGACAGGGAACTATGGCTACACCTTC.

A few counts support this clone. The CDR3 reads CASSPGGTSYQETQYF. The CDR3 coding sequence is TGTGCCAGCAGCCCGGGGGGGACATCTTATCAAGAGACCCAGTACTTC. The chain joins TRBV5-8 to TRBJ2-5; 8 positions match TRBD2. The J segment lost 2 bases and the V segment lost 4 bases, leaving 10 bases of the junction unmatched. This CDR3 comprises 16 residues. In germline, CDR1 is SGHTS, CDR2 YDEGEE.